This TCR beta chain was captured by sequencing in a study of blood T cells in healthy people across ages (dated by TCRdb to between 2014 and 2017). With respect to the entire study: In model experiments, roughly one uniquely barcoded TCR beta cDNA molecule per two T cells was captured by template switching. Age-related changes in TCR beta repertoire diversity were measured in the study by deep sequencing normalized with unique cDNA molecular identifiers. Donors were grouped into four age groups: young (average 16 years), middle-aged (about 40), aged (62) and long-lived (around 82). To avoid experimental bias, donors of different ages were spread randomly across the sequencing lanes. Using the same blood draw, the study looked at two additional independent replicas of 1 million unique cDNA reads for two donors, one aged 18 to 29 and the other aged 80 or older. The paper's findings and limits, for the study overall: As age increased, observed TCR beta diversity per million T cells dropped in a roughly linear way, and a significant reduction was already evident by age 40. There was a strong correlation between observed TCR beta diversity and the percentage of naive T cells measured by flow cytometry. Donor CMV infection status was unknown, potentially confounding age-related changes in expanded clonotypes. Compared with the aged group, the long-lived group had more naive CD4+ T cells, fewer expanded clones and increased TCR diversity, a pattern suggesting age selection. Bulk unsorted PBMC profiling prevented conclusive comparison of naive and antigen-experienced compartments. Total diversity estimates from one million sequenced T cells were considered lower bounds and underestimates.

To note about this clonotype: This clone's antigen is unknown. Base quality data are lacking; no much larger clone is found one base away.

Library preparation was by 5' RACE. TCRdb lists the instrument as Illumina HiSeq 2500. A second roughly 7 to 11 cycle PCR used a sample-barcoded 5' primer and a J-beta primer mix. A unique molecular identifier was introduced onto each TCR beta cDNA molecule by a template-switch 5' adaptor carrying 12 random nucleotides. Each sample yielded at least 3 million CDR3-containing paired-end reads. First-strand cDNA was synthesized from all RNA with the Mint cDNA synthesis kit, primed by a TRBC-specific oligonucleotide. Following uracil-DNA glycosylase treatment, a first 18-cycle PCR with universal primers M1SS and BC2_uni_R was performed on all cDNA. The original methods were these. Each sample was normalized by randomly selecting 1 million high-quality reads, each carrying a distinct molecular identifier. Instead of being binned into consensus sequences, reads with shared molecular identifiers were discarded. MiTCR, run with a Q25 quality threshold and the strictest error-elimination algorithm, handled CDR3 identification, clonotype clustering and error correction. A nonparametric unseen species model with Euler transformation was used to estimate a lower bound on total TCR beta diversity. TCRdb reprocessed the public reads (quality trimming at Q25 with fastp, clone calling with MiXCR) and kept in-frame beta chains. CDR3 protein duplicates are merged, each entry listing the most common genes and DNA. These V and J calls derive from TCRdb rather than the authors' analysis. This sample holds roughly 700,000 distinct CDR3 sequences; roughly 32% were observed only once. The ten largest clones represent roughly 15% of the sample.

The V end gives up 5 bases and the J end 13 bases, leaving 10 bases in the junction not matched to a gene. CDR1 and CDR2, per the germline V gene (reference sequence), are SEHNR and FQNEAQ. The CDR3 holds 13 amino acids from the cysteine to the phenylalanine. The DNA shown is the 39-base CDR3, in frame from base 1. Donors were 35 to 40 systemically healthy Caucasian individuals from Russia aged roughly 6 to 95 years. Each donor gave ten milliliters of peripheral blood, collected into EDTA-treated Vacutainer tubes. Ficoll-Paque density-gradient centrifugation was used to isolate PBMCs, with at least 6 million obtained per sample. Trizol reagent was used to extract total RNA from the PBMCs, yielding at least 5.5 micrograms per sample. Naive CD45RAhigh/CD27high T cell percentages were measured by flow cytometry on a PBMC aliquot from every donor.

Input material: blood. The sequence links TRBV7-9 to TRBJ2-1; the junction holds 8 bases that match TRBD2. The source of this sequence is a woman over 75 in good health. Donor details come from another sample of the same person, matched by shared clones. CDR3 sequence: CASSPPAGETQFF. DNA sequence: TGTGCCAGCAGCCCCCCAGCGGGGGAGACCCAGTTCTTC.